Following are 32 T cell receptor beta chains from one sample sequenced in a study of cytomegalovirus exposure and HLA in healthy donors. The PCR ran on 60 Vbeta and 13 Jbeta primers. Produced via immunoSEQ multiplex PCR; TCRdb's table is partial and in-frame only. The sample shows roughly 150,000 clones, around four fifths of them seen only once. The sequenced sample was PBMCs. The origin of the receptors is a man aged 25-45 years in good health and CMV-seronegative.

This chain links TRBV7-2 with TRBJ2-2; D not certain. This CDR3 region has 15 residues. The V end was cut by 0 bases, the J end by 5 bases, with 10 bases between. Per the germline V gene, CDR1 is SGHTA and CDR2 is FQGNSA. The CDR3 here is CASSLAYGITGELFF. CDR3 DNA: TGTGCCAGCAGCTTAGCGTACGGTATTACCGGGGAGCTGTTTTTT.

In its sample, this clone was seen once. This chain joins TRBV6-1 and TRBJ1-5; 8 nucleotides line up with TRBD1. The germline gives CDR1 MNHNS, CDR2 SASEGT. The CDR3 runs 15 residues. J was trimmed by 0 bases and V by 6 bases; bases with no gene match: 4. This CDR3 reads CASSPGQDSNQPQHF. For the CDR3, the DNA is TGTGCCAGCAGCCCGGGACAGGATAGCAATCAGCCCCAGCATTTT.

V gene TRBV4-1 combines with J gene TRBJ2-3; D perhaps matches TRBD2 (5 bases). CDR1 is MGHRA, CDR2 YSYEKL, per germline. V was trimmed by 4 bases and J by 7 bases, leaving 21 bases between them. The CDR3 loop spans 16 amino acids. DNA of the CDR3: TGCGCCAGCAGCCCACTAGTGGGCCCTACCGGGAATACGCAGTATTTT. Amino acids: CASSPLVGPTGNTQYF.

The chain joins TRBV4-3 to TRBJ2-7, with a possible D match to TRBD2 (5 bases). The CDR3 sequence is 15 residues long. V was trimmed by 4 bases and J by 1 base, leaving 14 bases between them. CDR1 LGHNA and CDR2 YSLEER come from the germline V gene. Written as DNA, the CDR3 is TGCGCCAGCAGCCCGGGTTTCCGGGGTTCCTACGAGCAGTACTTC. This encodes CASSPGFRGSYEQYF.

The rearrangement uses TRBV10-1 and TRBJ2-1; D is unclear. This CDR3 is built from 15 residues. Germline V lookup: CDR1 WNHNN, CDR2 SYGVQD (reference sequence). V gave up 3 bases and J gave up 5 bases, with 14 bases separating them. The CDR3 sequence: CASSDGRRVNNEQFF. The CDR3 DNA reads as TGCGCCAGCAGTGATGGCAGGCGAGTTAACAATGAGCAGTTCTTC.

V gene TRBV9 combines with J gene TRBJ2-3, with 12 bases fitting TRBD2. Germline CDR1 SGDLS, CDR2 YYNGEE. The ends lost 3 bases at V and 1 base at J; junction bases unmatched: 9. This CDR3 contains 18 residues. For the CDR3, the DNA is TGTGCCAGCAGCGAGCAATCGACTAGCGGGGGCGGCACAGATACGCAGTATTTT. Amino acid sequence: CASSEQSTSGGGTDTQYF.

V is TRBV29-1 and J is TRBJ1-2; 9 bases line up with TRBD1. V dropped 7 bases and J dropped 6; count of bases not matched to a gene: 9. The CDR3 is 13 amino acids. Germline V gives CDR1 SQVTM, CDR2 ANQGSEA. This chain's CDR3 is CSANPRDRDGYTF. The DNA for the CDR3 is TGCAGCGCCAACCCTAGGGACAGGGATGGCTACACCTTC.

The gene calls are TRBV28 and TRBJ1-5, with TRBD1 matching over 11 bases. The junction had 17 bases not matched to a gene; V was cut back by 5 bases and J by 5 bases. This CDR3 is 19 amino acids long. Germline lookup yields CDR1 MDHEN and CDR2 SYDVKM. CDR3 sequence reads: CASSPRTPGQGGADQPQHF. DNA of the CDR3: TGTGCCAGCAGTCCACGGACACCGGGACAGGGGGGAGCTGATCAGCCCCAGCATTTT.

The J gene is TRBJ2-7, the V gene TRBV28, with 9 positions matching TRBD2. Per the germline V gene, CDR1 is MDHEN and CDR2 is SYDVKM. The CDR3 runs 13 residues. J gave up 7 bases and V 7 bases, and 8 bases lay outside the gene matches. CDR3 sequence reads: CASKAGGPLEQYF. As DNA, the CDR3 is TGTGCCAGCAAGGCGGGAGGGCCGCTTGAGCAGTACTTC.

The chain couples TRBV25-1 to TRBJ2-2; TRBD2 is a possible D gene (6 bases). The CDR3 loop spans 13 amino acids. Per germline, CDR1 MGHDK and CDR2 SYGVNS. V was shortened by 11 bases and J by 4 bases, with 14 bases between the two germline ends. Here the CDR3 DNA reads TGTGCCTGCTCGGGGGTCGGCACCGGGGAGCTGTTTTTT. Protein: CACSGVGTGELFF.

This chain links TRBV4-1 with TRBJ2-1; tentative D call: TRBD1 (6 bases). CDR3 length equals 18 residues. CDR1 and CDR2 from the germline V gene are MGHRA and YSYEKL. Trimming shortened V by 3 bases and J by 10 bases, and 28 bases separated the two germline ends. The chain's CDR3 is CASSQRGLVVVTPREQFF. In nucleotides, the CDR3 is TGCGCCAGCAGCCAGAGGGGGTTGGTAGTGGTTACCCCGCGGGAGCAGTTCTTC.

This chain joins TRBV7-2 and TRBJ2-7; the D is unclear. The germline V gene encodes CDR1 SGHTA and CDR2 FQGNSA. The CDR3 has 11 amino acids. The V gene lost 2 bases and the J gene lost 6 bases, with 5 bases spanning the gap. This CDR3 reads CASSLTGEQYF. The CDR3 region has the DNA TGTGCCAGCAGCTTAACGGGCGAGCAGTACTTC.

The chain has TRBV18 and TRBJ2-1, with TRBD1 as a possible D gene (5 bases). V lost 3 bases and J 2 bases, leaving 11 bases between the germline ends. CDR3 length: 15 amino acids. CDR1 is KGHSH, CDR2 LQKENI, per germline. The chain's CDR3 is CASSPQGSPYNEQFF. CDR3 coding DNA: TGTGCCAGCTCACCCCAGGGTAGTCCCTACAATGAGCAGTTCTTC.

The gene calls are TRBV7-6 and TRBJ2-1; 8 positions agree with TRBD2. V trimming: 1 base; J trimming: 9 bases; junction bases outside the gene matches: 8. CDR1 is SGHVS, CDR2 FNYEAQ, per germline. This CDR3 contains 15 residues. In nucleotides, the CDR3 is TGTGCCAGCAGCTTAGACTCGGGAGGGGTTGTTGAGCAGTTCTTC. Its protein is CASSLDSGGVVEQFF.

CDR3 sequence reads: CASSYRGTGAYNEQFF. DNA for the CDR3: TGTGCCAGCAGTTACAGGGGGACAGGAGCCTACAATGAGCAGTTCTTC. V and J are TRBV6-5 and TRBJ2-1, with TRBD1 matching over 8 bases. The CDR3 has 16 residues. Germline V gene lookup returns CDR1 MNHEY and CDR2 SVGAGI. V dropped 2 bases and J dropped 2; count of bases not matched to a gene: 5.

The chain couples TRBV10-3 to TRBJ1-1; 7 positions agree with TRBD1. Germline CDR1 and CDR2: ENHRY and SYGVKD. The CDR3 is 15 residues long. V was clipped by 4 bases and J by 3 bases; unmatched bases: 8. The DNA of the CDR3 is TGTGCCATCAGTGTGGAGACAGGGTTTGACACTGAAGCTTTCTTT. This translates into CAISVETGFDTEAFF.

The rearrangement uses TRBV30 and TRBJ2-1; the D gene is possibly TRBD1 (5 bases). The CDR3 is 15 residues long. Germline values: CDR1 GTSNPN, CDR2 SVGIG (reference sequence). V was shortened by 0 bases and J by 6 bases, with 15 bases between the two germline ends. CDR3 sequence reads: CAWSVTGSRSNEQFF. The CDR3 coding sequence is TGTGCCTGGAGTGTCACAGGTTCTCGCAGCAATGAGCAGTTCTTC.

This chain uses TRBV4-1 with TRBJ1-6; perhaps TRBD1 as D (5 bases). Germline V gene sequence: CDR1 MGHRA, CDR2 YSYEKL. With 3 bases removed from V and 6 bases from J, the gap between germline ends came to 12 bases. This CDR3 has 15 amino acids. In DNA, the CDR3 is TGCGCCAGCAGCCAGATGGCAGGGCCTAATTCACCCCTCCACTTT. This codes for CASSQMAGPNSPLHF.

The rearrangement joins TRBV4-2 to TRBJ1-4; possible D gene TRBD1, 5 bases. CDR3 length equals 14 residues. The germline gives CDR1 LGHNA, CDR2 YNFKEQ. The V end was cut by 8 bases, the J end by 4 bases, with 14 bases between. This CDR3 is CASGSGDSNEKLFF. CDR3 nucleotides: TGTGCCAGCGGATCAGGAGACAGTAATGAAAAACTGTTTTTT.

The chain has TRBV10-3 and TRBJ2-7, with unresolved D. Trimming shortened V by 6 bases and J by 1 base, and 7 bases separated the two germline ends. Germline V CDR1 and CDR2: ENHRY, SYGVKD. The CDR3 contains 12 residues. Here the CDR3 reads CAISEQSYEQYF. DNA for the CDR3: TGTGCCATCAGCGAGCAGTCCTACGAGCAGTACTTC.

This chain uses TRBV5-4 with TRBJ1-2; no reliable D call. Trimming removed 4 bases at V and 4 bases at J, with 17 bases between. Germline-derived CDR1 and CDR2 are SGHNT and YYREEE (reference sequence). CDR3 length equals 15 residues. CDR3: CASSTDGGLAYGYTF. In DNA, the CDR3 is TGTGCCAGCAGCACGGACGGAGGCCTTGCCTATGGCTACACCTTC.

V and J are TRBV9 and TRBJ2-2, with 11 bases aligning to TRBD2. With 4 bases clipped from V and 4 bases from J, the junction kept 3 bases outside the gene matches. The CDR3 has 15 residues. Germline CDR1 is SGDLS and CDR2 is YYNGEE. This CDR3 is CASSFGTSGTGELFF. Here the CDR3 DNA reads TGTGCCAGCAGCTTCGGGACTAGCGGCACCGGGGAGCTGTTTTTT.

This sequence joins TRBV30 and TRBJ2-7; 10 positions match TRBD2. CDR3 size: 14 residues. Trimming removed 4 bases from V and 3 bases from J; junction bases left unmatched: 6. Germline-derived CDR1 and CDR2 are GTSNPN and SVGIG (reference sequence). CDR3 sequence reads: CAWKALAGVYEQYF. The CDR3, as DNA: TGTGCCTGGAAGGCGCTAGCGGGAGTCTACGAGCAGTACTTC.

This clone was observed a handful of times. The rearrangement links TRBV7-3 to TRBJ1-1, with D maybe TRBD1 (6 bases). Trimming pared 0 bases from V and 6 bases from J, leaving 8 bases between. From germline, CDR1 is SGHTA and CDR2 FQGTGA. This CDR3 has 13 residues. CDR3 in amino acids: CASSLTPGAEAFF. The CDR3 DNA reads as TGTGCCAGCAGCTTAACCCCAGGGGCTGAAGCTTTCTTT.

The gene calls are TRBV2 and TRBJ1-3; possible D gene TRBD1, 6 bases. The CDR3 runs to 13 residues. Germline CDR1 and CDR2: SNHLY and FYNNEI. V dropped 6 bases and J dropped 4 bases, with 10 bases sitting between them. For the CDR3, the DNA is TGTGCCAGCAGCACAGGGTTCGGAAACACCATATATTTT. This codes for CASSTGFGNTIYF.

The chain combines TRBV5-1 with TRBJ2-3; D possibly corresponds to TRBD2 (5 bases). CDR3 size: 17 residues. The germline CDR1 and CDR2 sequences are SGHRS and YFSETQ. V lost 1 base to trimming and J lost 0 bases, with 15 bases between them. CDR3 DNA sequence: TGCGCCAGCAGCTTGTGGGAGTTAACGACCAGCACAGATACGCAGTATTTT. Its translation: CASSLWELTTSTDTQYF. The complete variable domain, with remaining parts taken from reference TRBV5-1 and TRBJ2-3, reads KAGVTQTPRYLIKTRGQQVTLSCSPISGHRSVSWYQQTPGQGLQFLFEYFSETQRNKGNFPGRFSGRQFSNSRSEMNVSTLELGDSALYLCASSLWELTTSTDTQYFGPGTRLTVL.

The chain uses TRBV28 and TRBJ2-3, with D maybe TRBD1 (5 bases). Germline values: CDR1 MDHEN, CDR2 SYDVKM. The ends were cut back, 5 bases at V and 2 bases at J, with 14 bases in the middle. The CDR3 sequence is 15 residues long. CDR3 loop: CASSTTGDATDTQYF. The CDR3 DNA reads TGTGCCAGCAGTACTACAGGAGACGCCACAGATACGCAGTATTTT.

The chain carries TRBV30 and TRBJ2-7; 7 positions agree with TRBD1. The CDR3 spans 12 residues. Looked up from germline, CDR1 is GTSNPN and CDR2 is SVGIG (reference sequence). The V and J ends lost 2 bases and 4 bases, in that order; junction bases with no gene match: 2. The CDR3: CAWSRDRYEQYF. CDR3 bases: TGTGCCTGGAGTAGGGACAGATACGAGCAGTACTTC.

The chain combines TRBV18 with TRBJ2-5, with 7 bases identical to TRBD2. V lost 3 bases to trimming and J lost 1 base; unmatched junction nucleotides: 8. Germline V CDR1 and CDR2: KGHSH, LQKENI. The CDR3 spans 16 residues. CDR3 amino acids: CASSPLGGGRQETQYF. CDR3 sequence (DNA): TGTGCCAGCTCACCCCTTGGGGGGGGACGCCAAGAGACCCAGTACTTC.

The V call is TRBV12-5, the J call TRBJ2-5; 7 bases fit TRBD2. The V and J ends lost 3 bases and 3 bases, in that order; junction bases with no gene match: 1. Germline V CDR1 and CDR2: LGHNT, FRNRAP. There are 13 residues in the CDR3. The CDR3 region has the DNA TGTGCTAGTGGTTTAGGACTAGAAGAGACCCAGTACTTC. This codes for CASGLGLEETQYF. Looking up the rest from reference TRBV12-5 and TRBJ2-5 gives the full variable domain: DARVTQTPRHKVTEMGQEVTMRCQPILGHNTVFWYRQTMMQGLELLAYFRNRAPLDDSGMPKDRFSAEMPDATLATLKIQPSEPRDSAVYFCASGLGLEETQYFGPGTRLLVL.

This chain joins TRBV29-1 and TRBJ2-1; possible D gene TRBD2, 6 bases. Trimming removed 4 bases at V and 2 bases at J, with 18 bases between. CDR3 length: 16 amino acids. Germline values: CDR1 SQVTM, CDR2 ANQGSEA. DNA for the CDR3: TGCAGCGTTGGGACCACAGCGGGCTGGGCCTACAATGAGCAGTTCTTC. Translation: CSVGTTAGWAYNEQFF.

The chain joins TRBV7-2 to TRBJ1-6, with D perhaps TRBD1 (6 bases). V lost 4 bases and J lost 5, with 9 bases in between. The length of the CDR3 is 14 residues. Looked up from germline, CDR1 is SGHTA and CDR2 is FQGNSA. The CDR3 loop is CASSSGQDNSPLHF. DNA for the CDR3: TGTGCCAGCAGCTCGGGACAAGATAATTCACCCCTCCACTTT.